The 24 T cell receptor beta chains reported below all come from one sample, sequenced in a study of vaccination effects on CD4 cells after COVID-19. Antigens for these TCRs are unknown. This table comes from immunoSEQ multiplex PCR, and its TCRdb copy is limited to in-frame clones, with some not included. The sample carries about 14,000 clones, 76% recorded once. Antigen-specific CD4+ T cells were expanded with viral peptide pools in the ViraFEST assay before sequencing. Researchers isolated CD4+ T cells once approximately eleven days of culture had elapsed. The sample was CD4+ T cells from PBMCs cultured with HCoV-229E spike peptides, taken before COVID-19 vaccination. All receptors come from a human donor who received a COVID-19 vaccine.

The CDR3 sequence is CASSLGGPDGETQYF. The CDR3 nucleotides read TGTGCCAGCAGCTTAGGGGGCCCGGATGGAGAGACCCAGTACTTC. The chain carries TRBV7-3 and TRBJ2-5, with TRBD1 as a possible D gene (6 bases). CDR3 length: 15 amino acids. V lost 2 bases to trimming and J lost 4 bases, with 14 bases between them. Germline V gives CDR1 SGHTA, CDR2 FQGTGA.

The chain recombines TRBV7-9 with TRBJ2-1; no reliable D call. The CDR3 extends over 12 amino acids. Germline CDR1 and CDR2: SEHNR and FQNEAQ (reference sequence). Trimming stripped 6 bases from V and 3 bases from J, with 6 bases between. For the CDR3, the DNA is TGTGCCAGCAGTCGCGGCTACAATGAGCAGTTCTTC. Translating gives CASSRGYNEQFF.

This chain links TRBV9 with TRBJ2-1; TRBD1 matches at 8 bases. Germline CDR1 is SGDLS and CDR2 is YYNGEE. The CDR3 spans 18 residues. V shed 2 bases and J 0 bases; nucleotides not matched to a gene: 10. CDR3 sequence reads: CASSVGQGARSSYNEQFF. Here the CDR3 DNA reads TGTGCCAGCAGCGTCGGGCAGGGGGCGCGGAGCTCCTACAATGAGCAGTTCTTC.

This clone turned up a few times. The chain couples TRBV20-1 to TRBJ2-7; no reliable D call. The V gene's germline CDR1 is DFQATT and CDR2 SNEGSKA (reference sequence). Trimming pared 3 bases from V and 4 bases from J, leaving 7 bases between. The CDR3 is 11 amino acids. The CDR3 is CSASRGYEQYF. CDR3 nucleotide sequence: TGCAGTGCTAGTCGTGGATACGAGCAGTACTTC.

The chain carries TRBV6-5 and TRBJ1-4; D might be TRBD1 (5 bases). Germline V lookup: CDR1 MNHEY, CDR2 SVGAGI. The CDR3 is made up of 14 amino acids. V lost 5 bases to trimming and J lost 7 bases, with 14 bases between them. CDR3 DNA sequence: TGTGCCAGCAGTCCCGGCAGGGTGTCTGAAAAACTGTTTTTT. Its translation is CASSPGRVSEKLFF.

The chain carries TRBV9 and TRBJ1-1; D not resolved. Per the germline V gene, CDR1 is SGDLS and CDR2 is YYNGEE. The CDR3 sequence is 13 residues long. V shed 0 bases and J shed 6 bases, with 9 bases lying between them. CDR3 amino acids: CASSVVGSSEAFF. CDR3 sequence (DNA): TGTGCCAGCAGCGTAGTCGGCAGCTCTGAAGCTTTCTTT.

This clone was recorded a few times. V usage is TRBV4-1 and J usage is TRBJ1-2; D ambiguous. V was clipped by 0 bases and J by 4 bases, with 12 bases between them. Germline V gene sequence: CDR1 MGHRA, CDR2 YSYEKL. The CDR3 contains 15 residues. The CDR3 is CASSQDRARIYGYTF. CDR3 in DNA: TGCGCCAGCAGCCAAGATAGGGCCAGAATCTATGGCTACACCTTC.

The CDR3 sequence is CASRASGLRDTQYF. The CDR3 coding sequence is TGTGCCAGCAGGGCTAGCGGGTTGAGGGATACGCAGTATTTT. This chain links TRBV6-6 with TRBJ2-3, with 8 bases lining up with TRBD2. The CDR3 contains 14 residues. Unmatched junction bases numbered 8, after V lost 6 bases and J lost 6 bases. Germline-derived CDR1 and CDR2 are MNHNY and SVGAGI (reference sequence).

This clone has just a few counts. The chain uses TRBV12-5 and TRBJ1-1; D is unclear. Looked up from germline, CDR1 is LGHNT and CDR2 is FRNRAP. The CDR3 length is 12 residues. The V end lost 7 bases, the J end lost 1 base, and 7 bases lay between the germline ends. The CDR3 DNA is TGTGCTAGTGCCTCGCAGAACACTGAAGCTTTCTTT. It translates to CASASQNTEAFF.

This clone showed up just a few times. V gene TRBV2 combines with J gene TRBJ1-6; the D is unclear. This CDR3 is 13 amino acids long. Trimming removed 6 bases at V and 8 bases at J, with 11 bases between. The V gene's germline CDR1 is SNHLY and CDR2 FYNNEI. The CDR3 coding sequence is TGTGCCAGCAGGGGGTTTCTGGATTCACCCCTCCACTTT. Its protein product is CASRGFLDSPLHF.

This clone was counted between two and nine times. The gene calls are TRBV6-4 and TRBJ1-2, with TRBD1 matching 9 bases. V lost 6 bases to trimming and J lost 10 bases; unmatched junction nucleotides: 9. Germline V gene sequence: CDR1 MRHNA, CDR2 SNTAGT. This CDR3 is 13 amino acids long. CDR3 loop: CASRPGTGYDYTF. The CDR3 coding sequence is TGTGCCAGCAGGCCCGGGACAGGGTACGACTACACCTTC.

The CDR3 DNA reads TGTGCCAGCAGGGCAGGGACAGGGGGCGGTAATTCACCCCTCCACTTT. Protein sequence: CASRAGTGGGNSPLHF. The chain recombines TRBV7-2 with TRBJ1-6, with 12 bases fitting TRBD1. This CDR3 has 16 amino acids. With 6 bases clipped from V and 6 bases from J, the junction kept 6 bases outside the gene matches. Germline V gene sequence: CDR1 SGHTA, CDR2 FQGNSA.

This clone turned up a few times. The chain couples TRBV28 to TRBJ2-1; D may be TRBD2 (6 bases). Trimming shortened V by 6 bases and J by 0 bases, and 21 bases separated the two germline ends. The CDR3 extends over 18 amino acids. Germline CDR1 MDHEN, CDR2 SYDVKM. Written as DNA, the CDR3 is TGTGCCAGCAGCGCTAGTCCGGGACTGGGGAGCTCCTACAATGAGCAGTTCTTC. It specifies CASSASPGLGSSYNEQFF.

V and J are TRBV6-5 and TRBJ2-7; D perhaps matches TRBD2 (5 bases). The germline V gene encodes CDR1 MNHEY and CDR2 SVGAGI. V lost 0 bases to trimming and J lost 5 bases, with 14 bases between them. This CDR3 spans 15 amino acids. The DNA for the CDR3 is TGTGCCAGCAGTTACTCGATACTAGTCCAACACGAGCAGTACTTC. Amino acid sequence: CASSYSILVQHEQYF.

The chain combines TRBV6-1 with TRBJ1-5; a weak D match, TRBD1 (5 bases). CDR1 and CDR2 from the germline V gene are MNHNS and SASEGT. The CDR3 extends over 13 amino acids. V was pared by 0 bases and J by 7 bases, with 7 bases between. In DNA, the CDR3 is TGTGCCAGCAGTGAAGCGTGGGACCAGCCCCAGCATTTT. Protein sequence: CASSEAWDQPQHF.

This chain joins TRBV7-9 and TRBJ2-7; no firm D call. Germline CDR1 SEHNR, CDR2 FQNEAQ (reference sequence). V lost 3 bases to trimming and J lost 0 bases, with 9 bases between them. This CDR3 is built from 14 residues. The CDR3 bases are TGTGCCAGCAGCTTGGGTCCCAGCTCCTACGAGCAGTACTTC. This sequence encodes CASSLGPSSYEQYF.

CDR3 protein: CASSRDNSGNTIYF. In DNA, the CDR3 is TGTGCCAGCAGCCGGGACAACTCTGGAAACACCATATATTTT. The chain employs TRBV11-3 and TRBJ1-3, with a possible D match to TRBD1 (6 bases). CDR1 is SGHNT, CDR2 YENEEA, per germline. The CDR3 extends over 14 amino acids. V lost 5 bases, J lost 0 bases, and 8 bases lay in between.

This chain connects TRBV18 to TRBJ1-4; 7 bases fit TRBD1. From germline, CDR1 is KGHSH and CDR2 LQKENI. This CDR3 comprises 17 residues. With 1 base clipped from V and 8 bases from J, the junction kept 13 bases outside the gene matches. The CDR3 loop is CASSPRAITGEGEKLFF. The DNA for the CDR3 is TGTGCCAGCTCACCACGTGCTATAACAGGGGAAGGAGAAAAACTGTTTTTT.

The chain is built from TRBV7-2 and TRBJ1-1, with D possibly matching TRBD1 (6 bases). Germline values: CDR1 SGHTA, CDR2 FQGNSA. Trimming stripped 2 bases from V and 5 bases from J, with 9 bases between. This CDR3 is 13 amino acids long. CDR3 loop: CASSLWQGTEAFF. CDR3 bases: TGTGCCAGCAGCTTATGGCAGGGGACTGAAGCTTTCTTT.

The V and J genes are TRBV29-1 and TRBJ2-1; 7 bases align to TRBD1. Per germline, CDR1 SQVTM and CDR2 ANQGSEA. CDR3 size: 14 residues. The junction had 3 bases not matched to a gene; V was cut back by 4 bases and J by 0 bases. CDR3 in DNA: TGCAGCGTTGCAGACAGGGTCTCCTACAATGAGCAGTTCTTC. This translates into CSVADRVSYNEQFF.

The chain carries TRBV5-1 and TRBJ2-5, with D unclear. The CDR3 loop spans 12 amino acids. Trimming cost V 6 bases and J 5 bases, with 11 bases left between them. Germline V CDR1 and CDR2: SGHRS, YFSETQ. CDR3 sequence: CASKSTQETQYF. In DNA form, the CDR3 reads TGCGCCAGCAAAAGCACCCAGGAGACCCAGTACTTC.

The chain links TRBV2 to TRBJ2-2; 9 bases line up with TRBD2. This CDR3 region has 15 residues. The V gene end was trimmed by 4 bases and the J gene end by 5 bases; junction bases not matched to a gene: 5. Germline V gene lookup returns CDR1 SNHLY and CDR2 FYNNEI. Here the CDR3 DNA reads TGTGCCAGCAGTGTTAGCGGGAGTAGGACCGGGGAGCTGTTTTTT. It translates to CASSVSGSRTGELFF.

The CDR3 sequence: CASSLTGGYEQYF. CDR3 DNA: TGTGCCAGCAGCTTGACAGGGGGCTACGAGCAGTACTTC. The rearrangement links TRBV5-4 to TRBJ2-7, with 8 bases matching TRBD1. The germline gives CDR1 SGHNT, CDR2 YYREEE (reference sequence). The V segment lost 1 base and the J segment 3 bases; nucleotides outside the gene matches: 0. The CDR3 totals 13 residues. Together with reference TRBV5-4 and TRBJ2-7, the CDR3 gives the full variable domain: ETGVTQSPTHLIKTRGQQVTLRCSSQSGHNTVSWYQQALGQGPQFIFQYYREEENGRGNFPPRFSGLQFPNYSSELNVNALELDDSALYLCASSLTGGYEQYFGPGTRLTVT.

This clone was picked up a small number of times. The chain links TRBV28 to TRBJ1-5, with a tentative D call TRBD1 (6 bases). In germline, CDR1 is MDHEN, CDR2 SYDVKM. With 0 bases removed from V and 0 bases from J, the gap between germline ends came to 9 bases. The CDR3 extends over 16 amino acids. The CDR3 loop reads CASSLWGASSNQPQHF. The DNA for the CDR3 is TGTGCCAGCAGTTTATGGGGGGCTAGTAGCAATCAGCCCCAGCATTTT.